These T cell receptor beta chains were read from a single sample in a study of OX40 agonist ivuxolimab in advanced cancers. Profiled with immunoSEQ multiplex PCR; TCRdb holds only in-frame clones, not every one. The data contain more than 80,000 clones, 91% of them singletons. This sample comprised CD4+ or CD8+ T cells sorted from blood, obtained in a trial of the OX40 agonist ivuxolimab. The receptors derive from an adult with an advanced solid tumor such as melanoma, head and neck, liver or kidney cancer. CDR3s include the opening cysteine and the closing phenylalanine or tryptophan. The D gene is left open where the match is weak. Size is stated for part of the rows, as once, few or many counts, or as a class when the clone is expanded.

>TRBV18|TRBJ2-3|NA|NA
CASSPSTASTDTQYF
TGTGCCAGCTCACCGTCCACGGCTAGCACAGATACGCAGTATTTT
>TRBV6-5|TRBJ2-3|NA|TRBD2
CATYGTSGRRQYF
TGTGCCACCTATGGGACTAGCGGGAGAAGGCAGTATTTT
>TRBV7-3|TRBJ2-1|NA|TRBD2
CASSPEPGLAGEQFF
TGTGCCAGCAGCCCAGAACCGGGACTAGCGGGGGAGCAGTTCTTC
>TRBV15|TRBJ2-6|NA|NA
CATSRDHGANVLTF
TGTGCCACCAGCAGAGATCATGGGGCCAACGTCCTGACTTTC
>TRBV7-2|TRBJ2-5|once|NA
CASSLAQGRPETQYF
TGTGCCAGCAGCTTAGCACAGGGGAGGCCAGAGACCCAGTACTTC
>TRBV19|TRBJ1-5|few|NA
CASSPLRDQPQHF
TGTGCCAGTAGTCCCTTGAGGGATCAGCCCCAGCATTTT
>TRBV29-1|TRBJ2-7|NA|NA
CSVKGQTDSYEQYF
TGCAGCGTCAAAGGACAGACCGATTCCTACGAGCAGTACTTC
>TRBV28|TRBJ2-7|NA|TRBD1
CASSPGTGGPYEQYF
TGTGCCAGCAGTCCAGGGACAGGGGGCCCCTACGAGCAGTACTTC
>TRBV5-1|TRBJ2-5|NA|TRBD1
CASSKGTGLETQYF
TGCGCCAGCAGCAAGGGGACAGGGTTGGAGACCCAGTACTTC
>TRBV28|TRBJ2-7|NA|NA
CASSFGAYEQYF
TGTGCCAGCAGTTTCGGAGCCTACGAGCAGTACTTC
>TRBV6-5|TRBJ1-3|NA|NA
CASRGEGRNTIYF
TGTGCCAGTCGGGGGGAGGGAAGAAACACCATATATTTT
>TRBV29-1|TRBJ2-7|NA|NA
CSVAKIGLLEQYF
TGCAGCGTGGCGAAAATCGGGCTTCTCGAGCAGTACTTC
>TRBV5-6|TRBJ2-7|once|NA
CASSLRVSDEQYF
TGTGCCAGCAGCCTCCGGGTTTCCGACGAGCAGTACTTC
>TRBV4-1|TRBJ1-4|few|NA
CASSQERTTNEKLFF
TGCGCCAGCAGCCAAGAGCGGACAACTAATGAAAAACTGTTTTTT
>TRBV2|TRBJ1-2|NA|NA
CASSYTGTNYGYTF
TGTGCCAGCAGTTACACAGGGACTAACTATGGCTACACCTTC
>TRBV7-8|TRBJ2-1|NA|NA
CASSLAAAVSYNEQFF
TGTGCCAGCAGCTTAGCAGCGGCTGTTTCCTACAATGAGCAGTTCTTC
>TRBV7-9|TRBJ1-1|NA|NA
CASSPTAVNTEAFF
TGTGCCAGCAGCCCGACAGCCGTGAACACTGAAGCTTTCTTT
>TRBV27|TRBJ2-3|NA|TRBD2
CASTIGTSGTDTQYF
TGTGCCAGCACCATCGGGACTAGCGGGACAGATACGCAGTATTTT
>TRBV5-4|TRBJ2-1|once|NA
CASTKTETNEQFF
TGTGCCAGCACCAAGACTGAAACCAATGAGCAGTTCTTC
>TRBV6-5|TRBJ2-7|NA|NA
CASRSSYEQYF
TGTGCCAGCAGGAGCTCCTACGAGCAGTACTTC
>TRBV14|TRBJ2-3|NA|TRBD2
CASSDPLAAAADTQYF
TGTGCCAGCAGCGATCCCCTAGCGGCCGCGGCAGATACGCAGTATTTT
>TRBV30|TRBJ2-3|NA|TRBD2
CAWMKRSGGTDTQYF
TGTGCCTGGATGAAGCGGAGCGGGGGCACAGATACGCAGTATTTT
>TRBV28|TRBJ2-5|once|NA
CASSSPTGPRETQYF
TGTGCCAGCAGTTCCCCAACGGGGCCCCGGGAGACCCAGTACTTC
>TRBV9|TRBJ2-1|once|NA
CASSVSGGGVSYNEQFF
TGTGCCAGCAGCGTCAGTGGTGGCGGGGTCTCCTACAATGAGCAGTTCTTC
>TRBV5-1|TRBJ2-1|NA|TRBD2
CASSWRGTSGRDEQFF
TGCGCCAGCAGCTGGAGGGGGACTAGCGGGAGGGATGAGCAGTTCTTC
>TRBV21-1|TRBJ2-7|NA|NA
CASPRRYEQYF
TGTGCCAGCCCCCGGCGATACGAGCAGTACTTC